This T cell receptor beta chain was sequenced during a study of CD4+ T cells in melanoma. The method was immunoSEQ multiplex PCR; TCRdb's version includes in-frame clones alone and lacks a portion of them. The sample carries thousands of clones, around 60% recorded once. Unmatched junction bases numbered 5, after V lost 0 bases and J lost 4 bases. CDR3 length equals 16 residues. Germline CDR1 reads SGDLS; CDR2 reads YYNGEE. The chain links TRBV9 to TRBJ2-3; 10 bases are shared with TRBD1. This clonotype was sampled from a human donor with melanoma. Material for sequencing was cells from a culture (not recorded whether cultured in vitro). This chain's CDR3 is CASSVETGGLADTQYF. The CDR3 region has the DNA TGTGCCAGCAGCGTAGAGACAGGGGGCCTTGCAGATACGCAGTATTTT.